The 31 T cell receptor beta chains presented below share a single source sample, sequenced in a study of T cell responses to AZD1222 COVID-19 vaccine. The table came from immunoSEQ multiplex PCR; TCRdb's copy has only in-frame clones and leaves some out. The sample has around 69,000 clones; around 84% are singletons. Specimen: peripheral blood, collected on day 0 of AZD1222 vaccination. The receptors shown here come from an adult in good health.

The CDR3: CASSFSLAGGPLDTQYF. CDR3 nucleotide sequence: TGTGCCAGCAGTTTCTCTCTAGCGGGGGGGCCGTTAGATACGCAGTATTTT. The chain employs TRBV28 and TRBJ2-3; 12 bases align to TRBD2. With V trimmed by 3 bases and J by 5 bases, 9 bases remained unmatched. CDR1 and CDR2 (germline): MDHEN, SYDVKM. CDR3 length: 17 residues.

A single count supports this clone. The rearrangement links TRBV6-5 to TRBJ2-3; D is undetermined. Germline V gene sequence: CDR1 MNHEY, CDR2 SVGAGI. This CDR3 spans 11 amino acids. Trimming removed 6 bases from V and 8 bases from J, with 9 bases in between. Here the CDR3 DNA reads TGTGCCAGCAGCTCGCCGGGTACGCAGTATTTT. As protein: CASSSPGTQYF.

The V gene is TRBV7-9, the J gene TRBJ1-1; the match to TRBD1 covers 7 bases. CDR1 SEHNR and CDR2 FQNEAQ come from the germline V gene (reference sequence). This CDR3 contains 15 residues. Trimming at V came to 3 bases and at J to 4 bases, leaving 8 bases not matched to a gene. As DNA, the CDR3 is TGTGCCAGCAGCTTTGAGGGGGCATCGGTCACTGAAGCTTTCTTT. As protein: CASSFEGASVTEAFF.

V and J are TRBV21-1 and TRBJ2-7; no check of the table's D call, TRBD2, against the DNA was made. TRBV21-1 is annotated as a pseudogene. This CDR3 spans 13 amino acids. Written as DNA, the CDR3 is TGTGCCAGCAAGGCGGGGGGCTGTTACGAGCAGTACTTC. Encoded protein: CASKAGGCYEQYF.

CDR3 sequence reads: CASSQLAEGALGKLFF. The CDR3, as DNA: TGCGCCAGCAGCCAACTTGCCGAGGGGGCGTTGGGAAAACTGTTTTTT. The chain uses TRBV4-1 and TRBJ1-4; the match to TRBD1 covers 7 bases. The germline V gene has CDR1 MGHRA and CDR2 YSYEKL. V lost 2 bases and J lost 10; bases outside the gene matches: 13. The CDR3 has 16 amino acids.

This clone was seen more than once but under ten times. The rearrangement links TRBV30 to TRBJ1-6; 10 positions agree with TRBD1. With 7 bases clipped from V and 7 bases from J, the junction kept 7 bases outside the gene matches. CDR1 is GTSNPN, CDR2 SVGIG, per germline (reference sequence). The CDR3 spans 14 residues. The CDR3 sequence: CASKGTGVNSPLHF. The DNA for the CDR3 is TGTGCCTCGAAAGGGACAGGGGTGAATTCACCCCTCCACTTT.

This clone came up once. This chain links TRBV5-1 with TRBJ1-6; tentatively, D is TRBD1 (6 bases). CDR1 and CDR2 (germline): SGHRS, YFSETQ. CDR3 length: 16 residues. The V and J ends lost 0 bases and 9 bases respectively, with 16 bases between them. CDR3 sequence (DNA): TGCGCCAGCAGCTTGGAGGACAGCGAACGAGGTTCACCCCTCCACTTT. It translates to CASSLEDSERGSPLHF.

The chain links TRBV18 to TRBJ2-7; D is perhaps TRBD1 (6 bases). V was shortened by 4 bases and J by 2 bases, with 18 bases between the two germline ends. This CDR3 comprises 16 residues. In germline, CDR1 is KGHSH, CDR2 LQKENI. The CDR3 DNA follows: TGTGCCAGCTCACTAGGTGGGGGCAGGGCTCCCTACGAGCAGTACTTC. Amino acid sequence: CASSLGGGRAPYEQYF.

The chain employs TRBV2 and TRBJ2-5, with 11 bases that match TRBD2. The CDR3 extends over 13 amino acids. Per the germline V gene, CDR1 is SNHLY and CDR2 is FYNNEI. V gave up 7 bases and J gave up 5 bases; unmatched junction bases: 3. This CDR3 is CASKLAGDETQYF. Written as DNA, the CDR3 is TGTGCCAGCAAACTAGCGGGGGATGAGACCCAGTACTTC.

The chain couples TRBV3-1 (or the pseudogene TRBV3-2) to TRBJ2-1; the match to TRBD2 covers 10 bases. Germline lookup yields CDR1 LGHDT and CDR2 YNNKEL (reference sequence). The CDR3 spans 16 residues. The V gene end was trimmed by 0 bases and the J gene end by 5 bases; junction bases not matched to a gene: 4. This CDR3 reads CASSQESAGGNNEQFF. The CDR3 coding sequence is TGTGCCAGCAGCCAAGAATCAGCGGGGGGGAACAATGAGCAGTTCTTC.

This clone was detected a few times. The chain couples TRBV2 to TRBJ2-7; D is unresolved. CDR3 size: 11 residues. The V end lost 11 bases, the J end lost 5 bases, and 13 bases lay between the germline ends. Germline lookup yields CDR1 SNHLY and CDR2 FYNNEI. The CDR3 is CAVMKGNEQYF. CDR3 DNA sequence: TGTGCCGTTATGAAGGGCAACGAGCAGTACTTC. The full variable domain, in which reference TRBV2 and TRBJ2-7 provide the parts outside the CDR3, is EPEVTQTPSHQVTQMGQEVILRCVPISNHLYFYWYRQILGQKVEFLVSFYNNEISEKSEIFDDQFSVERPDGSNFTLKIRSTKLEDSAMYFCAVMKGNEQYFGPGTRLTVT.

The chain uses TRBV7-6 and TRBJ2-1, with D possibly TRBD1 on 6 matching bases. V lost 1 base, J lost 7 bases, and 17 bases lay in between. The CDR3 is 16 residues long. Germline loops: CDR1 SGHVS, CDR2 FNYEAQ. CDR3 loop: CASSLGRGSGKNEQFF. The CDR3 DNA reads TGTGCCAGCAGCTTAGGTAGGGGGTCAGGAAAAAATGAGCAGTTCTTC.

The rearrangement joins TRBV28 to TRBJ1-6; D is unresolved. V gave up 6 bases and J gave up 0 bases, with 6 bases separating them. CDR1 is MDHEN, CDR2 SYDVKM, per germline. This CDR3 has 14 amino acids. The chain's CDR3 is CASRGVSYNSPLHF. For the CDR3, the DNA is TGTGCCAGCAGGGGCGTCTCCTATAATTCACCCCTCCACTTT.

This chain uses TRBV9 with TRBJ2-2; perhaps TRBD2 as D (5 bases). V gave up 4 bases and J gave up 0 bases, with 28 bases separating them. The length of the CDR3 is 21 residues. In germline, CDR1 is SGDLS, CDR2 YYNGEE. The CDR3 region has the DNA TGTGCCAGCAGCTCCAGGCTATTAGAAAGCGGACGGAGGCCGAACACCGGGGAGCTGTTTTTT. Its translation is CASSSRLLESGRRPNTGELFF.

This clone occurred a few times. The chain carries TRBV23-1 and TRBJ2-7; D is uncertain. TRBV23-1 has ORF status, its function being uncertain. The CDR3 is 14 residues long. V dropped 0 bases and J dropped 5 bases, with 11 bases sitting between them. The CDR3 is CASSQSLRLDEQYF. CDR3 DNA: TGCGCCAGCAGTCAATCCCTCCGCCTCGACGAGCAGTACTTC.

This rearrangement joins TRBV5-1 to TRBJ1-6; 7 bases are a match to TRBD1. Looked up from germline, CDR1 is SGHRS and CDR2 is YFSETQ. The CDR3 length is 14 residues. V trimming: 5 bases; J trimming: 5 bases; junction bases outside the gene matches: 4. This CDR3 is CASRDRSDNSPLHF. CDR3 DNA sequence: TGCGCCAGCAGGGACAGGTCTGATAATTCACCCCTCCACTTT.

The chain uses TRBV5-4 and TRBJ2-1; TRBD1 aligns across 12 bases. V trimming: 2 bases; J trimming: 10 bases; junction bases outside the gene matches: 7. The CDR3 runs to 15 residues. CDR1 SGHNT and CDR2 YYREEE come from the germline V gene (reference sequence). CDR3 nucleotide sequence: TGTGCCAGCAGCTTAGCCGGGACAGGGGGCCGGGAGCAGTTCTTC. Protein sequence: CASSLAGTGGREQFF. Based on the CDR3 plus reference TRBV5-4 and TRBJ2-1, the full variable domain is ETGVTQSPTHLIKTRGQQVTLRCSSQSGHNTVSWYQQALGQGPQFIFQYYREEENGRGNFPPRFSGLQFPNYSSELNVNALELDDSALYLCASSLAGTGGREQFFGPGTRLTVL.

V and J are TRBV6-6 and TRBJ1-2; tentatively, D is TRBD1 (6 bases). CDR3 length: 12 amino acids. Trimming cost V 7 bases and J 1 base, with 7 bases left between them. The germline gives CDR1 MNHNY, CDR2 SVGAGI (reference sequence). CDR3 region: CASTDSNYGYTF. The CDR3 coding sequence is TGTGCCAGCACGGACAGTAACTATGGCTACACCTTC.

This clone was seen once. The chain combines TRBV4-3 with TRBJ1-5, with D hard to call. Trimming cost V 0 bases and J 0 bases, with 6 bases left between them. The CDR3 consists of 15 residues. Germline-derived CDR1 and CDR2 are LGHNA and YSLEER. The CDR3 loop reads CASSQDRYSNQPQHF. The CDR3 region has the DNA TGCGCCAGCAGCCAAGATAGGTATAGCAATCAGCCCCAGCATTTT.

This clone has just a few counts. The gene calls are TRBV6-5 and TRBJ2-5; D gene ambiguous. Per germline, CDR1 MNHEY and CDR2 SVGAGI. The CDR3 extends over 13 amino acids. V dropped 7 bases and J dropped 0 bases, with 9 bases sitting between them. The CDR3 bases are TGTGCCAGCAACCTAAGATACCAAGAGACCCAGTACTTC. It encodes CASNLRYQETQYF.

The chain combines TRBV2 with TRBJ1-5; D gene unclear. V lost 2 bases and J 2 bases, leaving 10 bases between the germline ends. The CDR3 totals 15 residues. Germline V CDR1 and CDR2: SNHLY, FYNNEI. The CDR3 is CASSEFARGNQPQHF. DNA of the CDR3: TGTGCCAGCAGTGAATTTGCTAGGGGCAATCAGCCCCAGCATTTT.

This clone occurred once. The CDR3 nucleotides are TGTGCCACTAGGACAGGGTACTTCTCTGGGGCCAACGTCCTGACTTTC. This translates into CATRTGYFSGANVLTF. The chain is built from TRBV10-3 and TRBJ2-6; 8 nucleotides align to TRBD1. Germline V CDR1 and CDR2: ENHRY, SYGVKD. This CDR3 is built from 16 residues. V lost 10 bases and J lost 0; bases outside the gene matches: 8.

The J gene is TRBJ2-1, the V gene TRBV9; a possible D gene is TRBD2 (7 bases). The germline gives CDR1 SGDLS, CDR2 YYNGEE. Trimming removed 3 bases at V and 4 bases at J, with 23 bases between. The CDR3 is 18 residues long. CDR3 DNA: TGTGCCAGCAGCGCAACCGACCCTGACGGGGGGCCATACAATGAGCAGTTCTTC. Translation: CASSATDPDGGPYNEQFF.

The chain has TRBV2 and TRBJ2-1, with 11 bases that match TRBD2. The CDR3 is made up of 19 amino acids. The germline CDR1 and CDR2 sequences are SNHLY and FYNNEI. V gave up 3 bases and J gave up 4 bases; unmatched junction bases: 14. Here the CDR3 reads CASSDLDSGGAAPYNEQFF. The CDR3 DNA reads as TGTGCCAGCAGTGACCTGGATAGCGGGGGGGCGGCCCCTTACAATGAGCAGTTCTTC.

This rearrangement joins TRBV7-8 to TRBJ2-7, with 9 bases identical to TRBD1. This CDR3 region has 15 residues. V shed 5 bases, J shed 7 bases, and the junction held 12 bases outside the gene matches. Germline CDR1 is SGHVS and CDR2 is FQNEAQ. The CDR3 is CASSPRSGTGLEQYF. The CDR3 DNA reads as TGTGCCAGCAGCCCCAGGTCCGGGACAGGGTTGGAGCAGTACTTC. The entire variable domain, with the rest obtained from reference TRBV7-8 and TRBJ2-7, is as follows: GAGVSQSPRYKVAKRGQDVALRCDPISGHVSLFWYQQALGQGPEFLTYFQNEAQLDKSGLPSDRFFAERPEGSVSTLKIQRTQQEDSAVYLCASSPRSGTGLEQYFGPGTRLTVT.

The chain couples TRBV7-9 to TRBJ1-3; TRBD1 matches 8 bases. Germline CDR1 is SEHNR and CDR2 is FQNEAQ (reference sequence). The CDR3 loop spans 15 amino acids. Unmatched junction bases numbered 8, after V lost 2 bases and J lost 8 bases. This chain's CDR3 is CASSLSAGGEDTIYF. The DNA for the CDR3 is TGTGCCAGCAGCTTATCGGCAGGGGGCGAGGACACCATATATTTT.

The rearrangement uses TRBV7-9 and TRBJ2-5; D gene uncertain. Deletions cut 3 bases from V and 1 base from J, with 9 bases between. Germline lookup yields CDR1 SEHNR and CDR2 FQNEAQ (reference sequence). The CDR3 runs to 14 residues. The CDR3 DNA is TGTGCCAGCAGCTTGGCACAGTCCCAAGAGACCCAGTACTTC. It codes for CASSLAQSQETQYF.

The CDR3: CASSRGLWEKLFF. The CDR3 DNA is TGTGCCAGCAGCAGGGGGCTATGGGAAAAACTGTTTTTT. This chain connects TRBV2 to TRBJ1-4; 8 nucleotides agree with TRBD1. The CDR3 extends over 13 amino acids. V gave up 6 bases and J gave up 8 bases; unmatched junction bases: 5. The germline V gene encodes CDR1 SNHLY and CDR2 FYNNEI.

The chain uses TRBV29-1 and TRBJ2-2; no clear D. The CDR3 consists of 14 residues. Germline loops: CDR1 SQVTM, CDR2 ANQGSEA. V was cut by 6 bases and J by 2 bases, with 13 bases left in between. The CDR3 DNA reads TGCAGCGTCGCGGTGCGAGGAAACACCGGGGAGCTGTTTTTT. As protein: CSVAVRGNTGELFF.

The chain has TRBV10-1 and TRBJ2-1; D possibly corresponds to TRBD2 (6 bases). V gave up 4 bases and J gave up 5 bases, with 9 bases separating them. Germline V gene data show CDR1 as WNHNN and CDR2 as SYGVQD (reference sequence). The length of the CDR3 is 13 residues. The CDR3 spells CASSAGGNNEQFF. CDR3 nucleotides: TGCGCCAGCAGTGCTGGGGGGAACAATGAGCAGTTCTTC.

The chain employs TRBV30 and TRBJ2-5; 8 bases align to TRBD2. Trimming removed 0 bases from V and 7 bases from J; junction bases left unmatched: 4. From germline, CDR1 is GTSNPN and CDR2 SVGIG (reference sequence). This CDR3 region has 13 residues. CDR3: CAWSVGLEGTQYF. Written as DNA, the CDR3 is TGTGCCTGGAGTGTGGGACTAGAAGGGACCCAGTACTTC.